Included here is one T cell receptor (beta chain) sequence, with context. Its antigen is currently not known. At one end, the junction sequence differs from germline, possibly due to a read error. This sample was taken from a study of metastatic and nonmetastatic thyroid tumors (dated by TCRdb to between 2020 and 2021). Describing the broader study: Repertoires from peripheral blood and from tumor or nodule tissue samples of malignant and benign thyroid patients were compared. The investigation overall reported the following: TCR beta diversity was reported as significantly higher in malignant tumors than in benign nodules, in both blood and tumor samples.

Receptor libraries were prepared by PCR. The sample was run on an Illumina HiSeq 4000. High-throughput sequencing was used to profile the TCR beta-chain CDR3 region of each patient. The published analysis was carried out like this. CDR3 differences across clinicopathological groups were used to build a classifier for discriminating distant-metastatic papillary thyroid cancer patients. The Shannon index was used to assess repertoire diversity, and the Morisita-Horn index was used to assess tumor-blood repertoire similarity. TCRdb reanalyzed the raw reads on its own, using fastp at Q25 for trimming and MiXCR for clone calling, and kept in-frame beta chains. The V and J calls come from TCRdb's annotation, not from the publication. The sample table shows approximately 30,000 clones, and roughly 16% are seen once. The top ten hold about 4.8% of the sample. CDR1 SGHAT and CDR2 FQNNGV are derived from the germline V gene. The CDR3 goes from the cysteine to the phenylalanine over 13 residues. Only the CDR3 DNA stays, 39 bases, in frame from base 1.

None of the patients had been given any treatment before thyroid surgery. Using T-cell receptor beta sequencing, the researchers looked back retrospectively at clinical samples from patients, gathered between about 2012 and 2018. The receptor chain draws on TRBV11-2 and TRBJ1-2; the junction holds 9 bases that match TRBD1. The specimen sequenced was blood. This clonotype was obtained from a female donor with papillary thyroid cancer or a benign thyroid nodule (not recorded which). Some clones in this sample may be carry-over from other donors' samples. The DNA sequence is TGTGCCAGTAGCTCTTCGACAGGGGGGGGCTACACCTTC. It is translated as CASSSSTGGGYTF.